The clone carrying this TCR beta chain was recorded a few times. Its specificity is unknown. These data come from a study of CD8+ T cells in alopecia areata. Sequencing templates came from extracted RNA that was reverse transcribed into cDNA. The method was immunoSEQ multiplex PCR; TCRdb's version includes in-frame clones alone and lacks a portion of them. This table holds 30,000 to 35,000 clones, around three fifths found once. Study conclusions and caveats: Alopecia totalis/universalis scalp especially showed more expanded CD8+ clones than normal scalp.

Germline CDR1 is SNHLY and CDR2 is FYNNEI. The ends were cut back, 5 bases at V and 0 bases at J, with 20 bases in the middle. The CDR3 is 19 residues long. The clonotype was recovered from a human donor with alopecia areata. This chain connects TRBV2 to TRBJ2-6; D possibly uses TRBD1 or TRBD2 (7 bases each). The specimen sequenced was NKG2D-high CD8+ T cells sorted from blood. CDR3 DNA: TGTGCCAGCAGTCCAAAAGAATCAGGGGGGGACTCTGGGGCCAACGTCCTGACTTTC. Translating gives CASSPKESGGDSGANVLTF.